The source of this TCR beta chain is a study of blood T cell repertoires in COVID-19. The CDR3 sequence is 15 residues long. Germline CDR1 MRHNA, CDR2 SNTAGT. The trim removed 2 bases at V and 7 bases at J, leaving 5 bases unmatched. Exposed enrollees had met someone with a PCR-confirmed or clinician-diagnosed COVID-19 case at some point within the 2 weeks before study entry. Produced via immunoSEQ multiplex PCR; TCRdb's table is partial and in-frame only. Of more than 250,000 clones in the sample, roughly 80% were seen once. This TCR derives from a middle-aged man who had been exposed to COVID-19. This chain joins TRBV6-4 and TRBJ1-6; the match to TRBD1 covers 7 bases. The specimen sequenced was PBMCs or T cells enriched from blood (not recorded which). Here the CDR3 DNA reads TGTGCCAGCAGTGACCGAACAGGGGACAATTCACCCCTCCACTTT. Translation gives CASSDRTGDNSPLHF.